The 4 T cell receptor beta chains presented below share a single source sample, sequenced in a study of T cells in Graves' hyperthyroidism and ophthalmopathy. TCR beta CDR3 region amplification was performed from RNA transcripts. The TCR CDR3 first-round RT-PCR relied on the HTBI primer set. TCRdb re-called the multiplex PCR reads through MiXCR, storing one row per CDR3 protein. The sample carries roughly 750,000 distinct CDR3 sequences, about a sixth recorded once. Sequencing input: blood. The receptors derive from a man aged 18 to 35 with Graves' hyperthyroidism.

J is TRBJ2-5 and V is TRBV19; the D gene is possibly TRBD1 (5 bases). Germline V gene data show CDR1 as LNHDA and CDR2 as SQIVND (reference sequence). Trimming removed 6 bases at V and 2 bases at J, with 13 bases between. The CDR3 extends over 14 amino acids. The CDR3: CASRSLQGQETQYF. CDR3 sequence (DNA): TGTGCCAGTAGATCCCTTCAGGGACAAGAGACCCAGTACTTC.

The chain employs TRBV20-1 and TRBJ2-1, with 13 bases lining up with TRBD2. Germline V gene sequence: CDR1 DFQATT, CDR2 SNEGSKA (reference sequence). The CDR3 covers 16 residues. After removal of 6 bases from V and 5 bases from J, the junction contained 10 bases not matched to a gene. CDR3: CSAPGLAGVTDNEQFF. CDR3 bases: TGCAGTGCCCCCGGACTAGCGGGAGTGACTGACAATGAGCAGTTCTTC.

This clonotype was seen many times. The chain employs TRBV28 and TRBJ2-5, with TRBD1 matching over 7 bases. Germline lookup yields CDR1 MDHEN and CDR2 SYDVKM. V lost 6 bases to trimming and J lost 4 bases; unmatched junction nucleotides: 14. This CDR3 comprises 16 residues. This CDR3 is CASSLGAAEGAETQYF. As DNA, the CDR3 is TGTGCCAGCAGCCTCGGCGCAGCCGAGGGGGCAGAGACCCAGTACTTC.

This clonotype came up many times. The rearrangement links TRBV20-1 to TRBJ2-3, with D unresolved. Trimming shortened V by 0 bases and J by 6 bases, and 7 bases separated the two germline ends. In germline, CDR1 is DFQATT, CDR2 SNEGSKA (reference sequence). This CDR3 has 12 residues. As DNA, the CDR3 is TGCAGTGCTAGAGATGGTACCGATACGCAGTATTTT. Protein product: CSARDGTDTQYF.